The clone carrying this T cell receptor (beta chain) was seen a handful of times. This specimen comes from a study of identical twins. Donors were all healthy Caucasians. One entry per CDR3 protein results from TCRdb running MiXCR on the 5' RACE reads. This table has about 1.7 million distinct CDR3 sequences, under 35% appearing once. The CDR3 consists of 13 residues. Germline CDR1 reads MNHEY; CDR2 reads SVGAGI. The V end was cut by 8 bases, the J end by 3 bases, with 13 bases between. This chain uses TRBV6-5 with TRBJ1-1, with D possibly matching TRBD1 (6 bases). Sequenced input: cord blood. This receptor was identified in a newborn girl in good health. The CDR3 sequence is CASRARGDTEAFF. The DNA of the CDR3 is TGTGCCAGCCGGGCAAGGGGGGACACTGAAGCTTTCTTT.